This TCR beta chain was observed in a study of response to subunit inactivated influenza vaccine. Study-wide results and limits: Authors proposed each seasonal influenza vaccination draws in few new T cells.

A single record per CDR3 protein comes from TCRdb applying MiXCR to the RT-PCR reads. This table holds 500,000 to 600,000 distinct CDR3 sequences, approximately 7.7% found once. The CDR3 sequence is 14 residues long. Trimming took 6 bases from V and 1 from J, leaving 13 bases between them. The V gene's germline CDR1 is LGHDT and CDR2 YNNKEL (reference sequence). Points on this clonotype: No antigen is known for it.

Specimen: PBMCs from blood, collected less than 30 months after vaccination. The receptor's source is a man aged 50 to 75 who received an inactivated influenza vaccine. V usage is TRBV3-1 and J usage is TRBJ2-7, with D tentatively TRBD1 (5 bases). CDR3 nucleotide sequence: TGTGCCAGCAGTCGTAAATCAGGGTCCTACGAGCAGTACTTC. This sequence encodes CASSRKSGSYEQYF.